This T cell receptor (beta chain) was documented in a study of shared clonotypes between healthy human individuals. Study-level findings and limits: Sharing across a handful of donors was seen in 4% to 6.5% of naive CD4 clonotypes. For sorted subsets, rarefaction showed incomplete sequencing despite large depth.

A remark on this clone: Its antigen remains unknown.

Sorted-subset replicate PCRs used 200 ng of genomic DNA. This amount corresponded to tens of thousands of T cell genomes. Clones were read by immunoSEQ multiplex PCR, and TCRdb kept only the in-frame ones, dropping some. The sample yields 150,000 to 200,000 clones, 90% to 95% seen once. CDR3 length: 15 residues. The trim removed 4 bases at V and 5 bases at J, leaving 8 bases unmatched. Germline V lookup: CDR1 SGHRS, CDR2 YFSETQ. The chain carries TRBV5-1 and TRBJ2-3, with 9 bases identical to TRBD2. The sample comprised naive CD4+ T cells sorted from blood. As for subset: CD45RA+ positively selected. This TCR was sampled from a woman younger than 45 in good health. The DNA for the CDR3 is TGCGCCAGCAGCCTGAAGCGGGAGGTTGGAGATACGCAGTATTTT. This translates into CASSLKREVGDTQYF.